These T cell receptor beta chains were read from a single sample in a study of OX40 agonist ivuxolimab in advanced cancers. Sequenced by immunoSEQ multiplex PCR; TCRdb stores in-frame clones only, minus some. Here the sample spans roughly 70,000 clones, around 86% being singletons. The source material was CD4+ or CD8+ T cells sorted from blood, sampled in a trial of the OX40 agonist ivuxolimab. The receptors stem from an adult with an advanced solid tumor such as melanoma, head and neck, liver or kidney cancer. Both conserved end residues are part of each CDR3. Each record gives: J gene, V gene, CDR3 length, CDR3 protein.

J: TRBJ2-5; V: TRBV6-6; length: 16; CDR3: CASRDQPGLGPETQYF
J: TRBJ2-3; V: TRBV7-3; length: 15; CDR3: CASSLGLLSTDTQYF
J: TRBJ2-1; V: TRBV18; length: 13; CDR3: CASSPGDSNEQFF
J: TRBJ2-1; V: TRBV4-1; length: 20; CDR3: CASSQDGWRGASSSYNEQFF
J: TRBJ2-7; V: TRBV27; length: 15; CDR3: CASTLNSDRTYEQYF
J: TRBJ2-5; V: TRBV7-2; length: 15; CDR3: CASSSSGLASETQYF
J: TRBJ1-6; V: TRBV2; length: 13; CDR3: CASSEEINSPLHF
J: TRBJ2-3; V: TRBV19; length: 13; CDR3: CASRQTGTDTQYF
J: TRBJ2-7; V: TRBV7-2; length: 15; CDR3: CASSLRWGGYYEQYF
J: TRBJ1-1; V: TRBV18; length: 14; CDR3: CASSPVTGNTEAFF
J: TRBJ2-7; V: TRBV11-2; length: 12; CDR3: CASSRPLGEQYF
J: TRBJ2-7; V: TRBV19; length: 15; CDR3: CASSPQRTPAYEQYF
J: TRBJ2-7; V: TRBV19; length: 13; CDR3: CASSMGVAYEQYF
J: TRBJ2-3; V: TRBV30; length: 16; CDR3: CAWSREAGGLGDTQYF
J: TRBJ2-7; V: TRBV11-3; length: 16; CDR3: CASSLYFAGSSYEQYF